Shown below are 11 T cell receptor beta chains from a single sample sequenced in a study of identical twins (dated by TCRdb to the mid-2010s). The library was produced with 5' RACE. The sample was run on an Illumina HiSeq 2000. TCRdb reworked the public reads: Q25 trimming with fastp, MiXCR clone assembly, productive beta chains retained. One record per CDR3 amino acid sequence lists the most common genes and DNA. The sample table records 400,000 to 550,000 distinct CDR3 sequences; about 13% of these occur just once. Approximately 0.98% of the sample is in the top ten clones. This sample was shared with a second study, whose subject was yellow fever vaccine responses in identical twins.

The sequenced sample was CD4+ T cells sorted from blood. Receptor source: a woman aged 18-35 years in good health.

This clonotype was recorded a few times. V is TRBV12-3 or TRBV12-4 and J is TRBJ1-1, with 7 positions matching TRBD1. J was trimmed by 1 base and V by 3 bases; bases with no gene match: 2. CDR3 length equals 14 residues. CDR3 coding DNA: TGTGCCAGCAGTTTCACAGGGGCGAACACTGAAGCTTTCTTT. Its translation is CASSFTGANTEAFF.

This clonotype has a handful of counts. An end of the junction does not agree with germline; a read error may underlie this. The chain is built from TRBV4-3 and TRBJ2-1; D uncertain. From germline, CDR1 is LGHNA and CDR2 YSLEER. This CDR3 spans 13 amino acids. CDR3 residues: CASSQDQYTEQFF. The CDR3 region has the DNA TGCGCCAGCAGCCAAGATCAGTACACTGAGCAGTTCTTC.

This clonotype showed up many times. V usage is TRBV10-3 and J usage is TRBJ2-2; 8 nucleotides agree with TRBD2. The junction had 4 bases not matched to a gene; V was cut back by 5 bases and J by 2 bases. In germline, CDR1 is ENHRY, CDR2 SYGVKD. This CDR3 region has 15 residues. The CDR3 spells CAISSAGGNTGELFF. The CDR3 DNA follows: TGTGCCATCAGTTCGGCGGGGGGAAACACCGGGGAGCTGTTTTTT.

The V call is TRBV6-5, the J call TRBJ1-5; unclear D gene. The CDR3 is made up of 12 amino acids. V was shortened by 4 bases and J by 6 bases, with 7 bases between the two germline ends. Germline V lookup: CDR1 MNHEY, CDR2 SVGAGI. The CDR3 sequence: CASSSPSQPQHF. As DNA, the CDR3 is TGTGCCAGCAGTTCCCCCAGTCAGCCCCAGCATTTT.

This clonotype turned up a few times. V gene TRBV7-8 combines with J gene TRBJ2-1, with D maybe TRBD1 (6 bases). Germline CDR1 is SGHVS and CDR2 is FQNEAQ. This CDR3 is 18 amino acids long. V lost 1 base and J 4 bases, leaving 20 bases between the germline ends. The CDR3 DNA follows: TGTGCCAGCAGCTTAGTAATGACAGGTCCTCTTCAATACAATGAGCAGTTCTTC. Translated: CASSLVMTGPLQYNEQFF.

This sequence joins TRBV9 and TRBJ1-2; D is undetermined. CDR3 size: 13 residues. Germline CDR1 reads SGDLS; CDR2 reads YYNGEE. V was trimmed by 0 bases and J by 3 bases, leaving 6 bases between them. The CDR3 loop is CASSVAADYGYTF. The CDR3 DNA is TGTGCCAGCAGCGTAGCAGCGGACTATGGCTACACCTTC.

For the CDR3, the DNA is TGTGCCAGCAGTTACCTTTTTCTGGACAGCGCACCGGGTCAAGACGAGCAGTACTTC. Its translation: CASSYLFLDSAPGQDEQYF. The V call is TRBV6-2 or TRBV6-3, the J call TRBJ2-7; a possible D gene is TRBD1 (6 bases). V lost 2 bases and J lost 5, with 28 bases in between. Germline loops: CDR1 MNHEY, CDR2 SVGEGT. This CDR3 contains 19 residues.

The rearrangement joins TRBV28 to TRBJ2-7; D call uncertain. The CDR3 is made up of 15 amino acids. CDR1 and CDR2 from the germline V gene are MDHEN and SYDVKM. V lost 7 bases to trimming and J lost 0 bases, with 16 bases between them. CDR3 bases: TGTGCCAGCACCCAAAGGCGCGGAAACTCCTACGAGCAGTACTTC. It translates to CASTQRRGNSYEQYF.

This chain joins TRBV29-1 and TRBJ2-5; D may be TRBD2 (8 bases). The CDR3 is 16 residues long. Germline V lookup: CDR1 SQVTM, CDR2 ANQGSEA. The V end was cut by 0 bases, the J end by 0 bases, with 14 bases between. CDR3 in DNA: TGCAGCGTTGAAGATCGGGAGGGGGCCTACCAAGAGACCCAGTACTTC. It encodes CSVEDREGAYQETQYF. Based on the CDR3 plus reference TRBV29-1 and TRBJ2-5, the full variable domain is SAVISQKPSRDICQRGTSLTIQCQVDSQVTMMFWYRQQPGQSLTLIATANQGSEATYESGFVIDKFPISRPNLTFSTLTVSNMSPEDSSIYLCSVEDREGAYQETQYFGPGTRLLVL.

This chain joins TRBV5-1 and TRBJ2-5; D remains ambiguous. The CDR3 is 14 residues long. Germline-derived CDR1 and CDR2 are SGHRS and YFSETQ. V lost 0 bases, J lost 7 bases, and 13 bases lay in between. This CDR3 reads CASSLVGVSGTQYF. The CDR3 nucleotides are TGCGCCAGCAGCTTGGTTGGGGTATCGGGGACCCAGTACTTC.

CDR3 bases: TGCAGTGCCGACCAGGGGGGCCTTAACTATGATGGCTACACCTTC. Protein product: CSADQGGLNYDGYTF. The rearrangement links TRBV20-1 to TRBJ1-2; 7 bases fit TRBD1. The germline V gene encodes CDR1 DFQATT and CDR2 SNEGSKA (reference sequence). Losses at the gene ends were 6 bases for V and 6 bases for J; bases not matched to a gene: 16. This CDR3 region has 15 residues.